Shown below are 29 T cell receptor beta chains from a single sample sequenced in a study of T cells in Graves' hyperthyroidism and ophthalmopathy (dated by TCRdb to about 2019). The library was made by multiplex PCR. TCRdb names Illumina HiSeq 2000 as the instrument used. The TCR beta CDR3 regions were amplified from the RNA transcripts. For the first round of RT-PCR on the TCR CDR3, the HTBI primer set was used together with the Qiagen OneStep RT-PCR kit. The public reads were run again by TCRdb, first through fastp at Q25 and then through MiXCR, and only productive beta chains were kept. Under each unique CDR3 protein, matching rows form one entry showing the most common genes and DNA. The sample table shows hundreds of thousands of distinct CDR3 sequences, and approximately 16% are seen once. The top ten constitute 18% of the sample. Sequences were obtained from blood. Receptors were obtained from a young woman with Graves' hyperthyroidism.

This clonotype turned up a few times. The chain uses TRBV6-1 and TRBJ2-3; the match to TRBD2 covers 9 bases. The germline gives CDR1 MNHNS, CDR2 SASEGT. This CDR3 region has 13 residues. Trimming took 7 bases from V and 4 from J; bases not matched to a gene: 3. The CDR3 protein is CASTLAGSDTQYF. The CDR3 DNA reads TGTGCCAGCACCCTAGCGGGGTCAGATACGCAGTATTTT.

This clonotype was observed a handful of times. This chain links TRBV29-1 with TRBJ1-1; 7 bases align to TRBD1. V was clipped by 5 bases and J by 0 bases; unmatched bases: 6. This CDR3 spans 14 amino acids. Germline V gene sequence: CDR1 SQVTM, CDR2 ANQGSEA. The CDR3 region has the DNA TGCAGCGTTTCCAGGGGGACCCTGAACACTGAAGCTTTCTTT. Protein sequence: CSVSRGTLNTEAFF. The full variable domain, completed using reference TRBV29-1 and TRBJ1-1, is SAVISQKPSRDICQRGTSLTIQCQVDSQVTMMFWYRQQPGQSLTLIATANQGSEATYESGFVIDKFPISRPNLTFSTLTVSNMSPEDSSIYLCSVSRGTLNTEAFFGQGTRLTVV.

This clonotype was counted many times. The chain recombines TRBV20-1 with TRBJ2-7; D remains ambiguous. Germline V lookup: CDR1 DFQATT, CDR2 SNEGSKA (reference sequence). The germline V and J ends were trimmed by 1 base and 3 bases, with 13 bases remaining between them. This CDR3 is 14 amino acids long. The CDR3 bases are TGCAGTGCTAGAGCTGGTATCACCGACTACGAGCAGTACTTC. Translated: CSARAGITDYEQYF.

A few counts support this clonotype. The chain recombines TRBV5-1 with TRBJ2-5; 11 nucleotides line up with TRBD2. In germline, CDR1 is SGHRS, CDR2 YFSETQ. The CDR3 consists of 14 residues. Trimming took 0 bases from V and 10 from J; bases not matched to a gene: 5. The CDR3 loop reads CASSLDSGGGVQYF. CDR3 DNA: TGCGCCAGCAGCTTGGATAGCGGGGGGGGTGTCCAGTACTTC.

The genes are TRBV19 and TRBJ2-1, with 11 bases lining up with TRBD2. The V gene's germline CDR1 is LNHDA and CDR2 SQIVND (reference sequence). CDR3 length: 16 amino acids. Trimming removed 8 bases from V and 2 bases from J; junction bases left unmatched: 8. The CDR3 loop reads CASGVLAGATYNEQFF. The CDR3 region has the DNA TGTGCCAGTGGGGTACTAGCGGGGGCTACCTACAATGAGCAGTTCTTC. Filled out from reference TRBV19 and TRBJ2-1, the complete variable domain reads DGGITQSPKYLFRKEGQNVTLSCEQNLNHDAMYWYRQDPGQGLRLIYYSQIVNDFQKGDIAEGYSVSREKKESFPLTVTSAQKNPTAFYLCASGVLAGATYNEQFFGPGTRLTVL.

V gene TRBV25-1 combines with J gene TRBJ2-7; no reliable D call. V was cut by 6 bases and J by 0 bases, with 9 bases left in between. In germline, CDR1 is MGHDK, CDR2 SYGVNS. This CDR3 is built from 13 residues. The CDR3 loop reads CASSPKSSYEQYF. Written as DNA, the CDR3 is TGTGCCAGCAGCCCCAAGAGCTCCTACGAGCAGTACTTC.

In its sample, this clonotype was seen many times. This rearrangement joins TRBV4-2 to TRBJ2-7; the D call may be TRBD1 or TRBD2 (7 bases each). V lost 0 bases and J 7 bases, leaving 19 bases between the germline ends. This CDR3 has 16 residues. Germline loops: CDR1 LGHNA, CDR2 YNFKEQ. The CDR3 nucleotides read TGTGCCAGCAGCCAAGATCTAACAGGGGAAGCGGGGGAGCAGTACTTC. It specifies CASSQDLTGEAGEQYF.

The chain links TRBV5-1 to TRBJ1-3; no definite D call. Per the germline V gene, CDR1 is SGHRS and CDR2 is YFSETQ. The CDR3 loop spans 13 amino acids. V was cut by 4 bases and J by 4 bases, with 9 bases left in between. CDR3 in DNA: TGCGCCAGCAGCGGACTGGAAGGAAACACCATATATTTT. This sequence encodes CASSGLEGNTIYF.

This rearrangement joins TRBV4-2 to TRBJ2-4; TRBD2 agrees at 11 bases. The ends lost 0 bases at V and 3 bases at J; junction bases unmatched: 10. Germline V CDR1 and CDR2: LGHNA, YNFKEQ. The CDR3 covers 19 residues. CDR3 sequence: CASSQELGRSGRDKNIQYF. Here the CDR3 DNA reads TGTGCCAGCAGCCAAGAGCTTGGGCGTAGCGGGAGGGACAAAAACATTCAGTACTTC.

Concerning this clonotype: Since a much larger clone is just one base distant, this may be a read error. In nucleotides, the CDR3 is TGTGCCGGCAGCTCGACAGGTTTGAGAGCAGATACGCAGTATTTT. Translation gives CAGSSTGLRADTQYF. The rearrangement joins TRBV7-3 to TRBJ2-3; possibly TRBD1 for D (6 bases). The CDR3 is made up of 15 amino acids. The germline CDR1 and CDR2 sequences are SGHTA and FQGTGA.

The chain couples TRBV5-5 to TRBJ1-4; D remains unclear. V lost 0 bases and J lost 8, with 5 bases in between. This CDR3 contains 12 residues. Germline-derived CDR1 and CDR2 are SGHKS and YYEKEE (reference sequence). CDR3 region: CASSLDLEKLFF. In DNA form, the CDR3 reads TGTGCCAGCAGCTTGGATCTCGAAAAACTGTTTTTT.

This clonotype was recorded a few times. The J gene is TRBJ1-1, the V gene TRBV19, with D tentatively TRBD1 (5 bases). V was clipped by 5 bases and J by 0 bases, with 10 bases between them. This CDR3 comprises 14 residues. Germline V gene data show CDR1 as LNHDA and CDR2 as SQIVND (reference sequence). The chain's CDR3 is CASSQGMLNTEAFF. Here the CDR3 DNA reads TGTGCCAGTAGTCAGGGAATGCTGAACACTGAAGCTTTCTTT.

The rearrangement joins TRBV6-1 to TRBJ2-3; 9 nucleotides match TRBD1. Looked up from germline, CDR1 is MNHNS and CDR2 is SASEGT. V shed 6 bases and J 1 base; nucleotides not matched to a gene: 5. This CDR3 is 15 amino acids long. Here the CDR3 reads CASRDRGTRTDTQYF. The DNA for the CDR3 is TGTGCCAGCAGGGACAGGGGTACCCGCACAGATACGCAGTATTTT.

This clonotype was seen ten or more times. The CDR3 is CASSLTDTQYF. As DNA, the CDR3 is TGTGCCAGCAGCCTCACAGATACGCAGTATTTT. This chain connects TRBV7-2 to TRBJ2-3; D is ambiguous. Germline CDR1 reads SGHTA; CDR2 reads FQGNSA. CDR3 length equals 11 residues. Trimming removed 5 bases at V and 2 bases at J, with 2 bases between.

The chain recombines TRBV5-8 with TRBJ2-1; 13 bases fit TRBD2. After removal of 4 bases from V and 3 bases from J, the junction contained 13 bases not matched to a gene. Germline V gives CDR1 SGHTS, CDR2 YDEGEE. The CDR3 totals 19 residues. DNA for the CDR3: TGTGCCAGCAGCGGGACCGGGACTAGCGGGACTTCGGACTACAATGAGCAGTTCTTC. The encoded protein is CASSGTGTSGTSDYNEQFF.

This clonotype showed up many times. The chain links TRBV11-2 to TRBJ2-1; 7 nucleotides match TRBD1. V lost 6 bases, J lost 6 bases, and 5 bases stayed unmatched. Germline CDR1 SGHAT, CDR2 FQNNGV. This CDR3 contains 13 residues. The CDR3 loop reads CASRRTGVNEQFF. In nucleotides, the CDR3 is TGTGCCAGCAGGAGGACAGGTGTCAATGAGCAGTTCTTC.

The J gene is TRBJ1-2, the V gene TRBV4-3, with 9 bases lining up with TRBD1. Germline values: CDR1 LGHNA, CDR2 YSLEER. Trimming took 3 bases from V and 4 from J; bases not matched to a gene: 21. The CDR3 sequence is 20 residues long. The CDR3 DNA reads TGCGCCAGCAGCCAGGGGTCACCGGGACAGGGCTCAAGGGGACTCTATGGCTACACCTTC. Protein product: CASSQGSPGQGSRGLYGYTF.

The sample holds many counts of this clonotype. The chain links TRBV6-2 or TRBV6-3 to TRBJ1-5; no reliable D call. V was pared by 5 bases and J by 11 bases, with 22 bases between. Per germline, CDR1 MNHEY and CDR2 SVGEGT. This CDR3 is built from 15 residues. The DNA for the CDR3 is TGTGCCAGCAGTCTCCGGCCAGAACCCCTGTCAGCCCAGCATTTT. It translates to CASSLRPEPLSAQHF.

The chain carries TRBV19 and TRBJ2-5; the match to TRBD2 covers 11 bases. Germline CDR1 LNHDA, CDR2 SQIVND (reference sequence). V shed 5 bases, J shed 4 bases, and the junction held 6 bases outside the gene matches. The CDR3 covers 15 residues. The DNA of the CDR3 is TGTGCCAGTAGTGTTATAGCGGGAGGGTCAGAGACCCAGTACTTC. Translation: CASSVIAGGSETQYF.

The chain couples TRBV29-1 to TRBJ2-2; D not resolved. V was cut by 4 bases and J by 4 bases, with 10 bases left in between. Germline V gives CDR1 SQVTM, CDR2 ANQGSEA. The CDR3 consists of 13 residues. The CDR3 sequence is CSVVFRFTGELFF. The CDR3 nucleotides read TGCAGCGTTGTTTTCCGGTTCACCGGGGAGCTGTTTTTT.

This clonotype showed up just a few times. The V gene is TRBV24-1, the J gene TRBJ2-1; D might be TRBD2 (7 bases). V was clipped by 1 base and J by 3 bases, with 12 bases between them. The CDR3 runs 16 residues. The germline V gene encodes CDR1 KGHDR and CDR2 SFDVKD. The CDR3 is CATSDLGGGSYNEQFF. CDR3 bases: TGTGCCACCAGTGATTTAGGGGGGGGAAGCTACAATGAGCAGTTCTTC.

There are many counts of this clonotype. Here the CDR3 reads CSARALLAGDYEQYF. DNA for the CDR3: TGCAGTGCTAGAGCCCTCCTAGCGGGGGACTACGAGCAGTACTTC. This chain joins TRBV20-1 and TRBJ2-7, with TRBD2 matching over 10 bases. The CDR3 covers 15 residues. Per germline, CDR1 DFQATT and CDR2 SNEGSKA (reference sequence). The V gene end was trimmed by 1 base and the J gene end by 3 bases; junction bases not matched to a gene: 6.

This clonotype was detected only a few times. This chain joins TRBV2 and TRBJ1-5, with D unresolved. Trimming cost V 2 bases and J 0 bases, with 11 bases left between them. The CDR3 extends over 16 amino acids. The germline gives CDR1 SNHLY, CDR2 FYNNEI. This CDR3 is CASSEQPSYSNQPQHF. The CDR3 DNA sequence: TGTGCCAGCAGTGAACAGCCATCTTATAGCAATCAGCCCCAGCATTTT.

This rearrangement joins TRBV19 to TRBJ1-2; D is ambiguous. CDR1 and CDR2 from the germline V gene are LNHDA and SQIVND (reference sequence). The V end lost 4 bases, the J end lost 5 bases, and 8 bases lay between the germline ends. This CDR3 contains 12 residues. The CDR3 coding sequence is TGTGCCAGTAGTAATAAAGGGTATGGCTACACCTTC. This sequence encodes CASSNKGYGYTF. The variable domain in full, with the rest retrieved from reference TRBV19 and TRBJ1-2, is DGGITQSPKYLFRKEGQNVTLSCEQNLNHDAMYWYRQDPGQGLRLIYYSQIVNDFQKGDIAEGYSVSREKKESFPLTVTSAQKNPTAFYLCASSNKGYGYTFGSGTRLTVV.

The chain couples TRBV6-1 to TRBJ1-2; TRBD1 might be the D (6 bases). Trimming cost V 4 bases and J 4 bases, with 13 bases left between them. This CDR3 is built from 14 residues. Germline V gene lookup returns CDR1 MNHNS and CDR2 SASEGT. The CDR3: CASSVGGLSYGYTF. CDR3 DNA: TGTGCCAGCAGTGTAGGGGGGTTGAGCTATGGCTACACCTTC.

V usage is TRBV6-2 or TRBV6-3 and J usage is TRBJ2-7, with TRBD2 identical over 14 bases. V gave up 7 bases and J gave up 0 bases; unmatched junction bases: 8. Germline V CDR1 and CDR2: MNHEY, SVGEGT. The CDR3 spans 17 residues. In DNA, the CDR3 is TGTGCCAGCAAGAAAGGACTAGCGGGGGGCCTCTCCTACGAGCAGTACTTC. Its translation is CASKKGLAGGLSYEQYF.

V gene TRBV10-1 combines with J gene TRBJ2-1, with 10 bases aligning to TRBD2. Germline V gene data show CDR1 as WNHNN and CDR2 as SYGVQD (reference sequence). J lost 7 bases, V lost 0 bases, and 9 bases had no gene match. The CDR3 extends over 17 amino acids. CDR3 coding DNA: TGCGCCAGCAGTGAGTCGGGACTAGCGCTACCTGGGAATGAGCAGTTCTTC. Protein product: CASSESGLALPGNEQFF.

This clonotype has ten or more counts. The V call is TRBV3-1, the J call TRBJ1-1; D not certain. Trimming removed 0 bases at V and 6 bases at J, with 11 bases between. The CDR3 loop spans 14 amino acids. The germline gives CDR1 LGHDT, CDR2 YNNKEL (reference sequence). The CDR3 loop is CASSQEAPGAEAFF. In DNA form, the CDR3 reads TGTGCCAGCAGCCAAGAGGCCCCAGGTGCTGAAGCTTTCTTT.

With respect to this clonotype: Mismatch with germline at one junction end may stem from a read error. The genes are TRBV19 and TRBJ2-1; D is undetermined. The CDR3 covers 16 residues. Germline V lookup: CDR1 LNHDA, CDR2 SQIVND (reference sequence). CDR3 amino acids: CASSHTGRSRYNVQFF. CDR3 nucleotide sequence: TGTGCCAGTAGTCATACCGGCCGCTCCAGGTACAATGTGCAGTTCTTC.